This T cell receptor (beta chain) derives from a study of blood T cell repertoires in COVID-19. Overall study context: The samples span acute and convalescent COVID-19 from the United States, Italy and Spain. PBMCs, B-cell-depleted T cells, or T cells provided the cDNA or gDNA that made up the material.

Per germline, CDR1 SGHVS and CDR2 FQNEAQ. V was shortened by 3 bases and J by 6 bases, with 18 bases between the two germline ends. The CDR3 has 15 amino acids. In the authors' methods: Reference gene primer amplification yielded estimated nucleated cell counts. TCRdb's table, derived via immunoSEQ multiplex PCR, lists solely in-frame clones and lacks some. That table furnishes V, J and clone size, whereas the DNA furnished D and trimming. The sample shows about 140,000 clones, around three quarters of them seen only once. This clonotype was sampled from a man aged 80 or over with acute or convalescent COVID-19. The rearrangement uses TRBV7-8 and TRBJ2-7, with D tentatively TRBD1 (6 bases). The sample consisted of peripheral blood. The CDR3 DNA reads as TGTGCCAGCAGCTTGAGACAGGCCCTCTTCGCCGAGCAGTACTTC. This encodes CASSLRQALFAEQYF. Using reference TRBV7-8 and TRBJ2-7 for the parts outside the CDR3, the full variable domain is GAGVSQSPRYKVAKRGQDVALRCDPISGHVSLFWYQQALGQGPEFLTYFQNEAQLDKSGLPSDRFFAERPEGSVSTLKIQRTQQEDSAVYLCASSLRQALFAEQYFGPGTRLTVT.